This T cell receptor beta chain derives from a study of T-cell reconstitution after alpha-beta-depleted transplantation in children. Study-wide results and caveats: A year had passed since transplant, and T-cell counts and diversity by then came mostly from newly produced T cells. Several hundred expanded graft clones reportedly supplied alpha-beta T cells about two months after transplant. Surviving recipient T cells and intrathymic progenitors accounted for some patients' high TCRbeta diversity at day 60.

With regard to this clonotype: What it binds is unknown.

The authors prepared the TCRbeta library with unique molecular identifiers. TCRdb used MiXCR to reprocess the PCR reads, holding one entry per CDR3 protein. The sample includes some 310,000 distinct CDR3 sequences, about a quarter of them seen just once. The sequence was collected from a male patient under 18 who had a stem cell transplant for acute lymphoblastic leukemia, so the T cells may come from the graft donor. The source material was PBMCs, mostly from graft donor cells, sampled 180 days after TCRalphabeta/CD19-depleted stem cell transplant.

The CDR3 here is CASSGVVLAGVADTQYF. CDR3 sequence (DNA): TGTGCCAGCAGTGGGGTTGTGTTAGCGGGTGTCGCAGATACGCAGTATTTT. The chain couples TRBV12-3 or TRBV12-4 to TRBJ2-3, with 7 bases aligning to TRBD2. The CDR3 has 17 residues. V dropped 5 bases and J dropped 4; count of bases not matched to a gene: 15.